A selection of T cell receptor beta chains follows, all from one sample in a study of T cells in Graves' hyperthyroidism and ophthalmopathy. TCRdb re-derived calls from the multiplex PCR reads in MiXCR, one entry per CDR3 protein. The repertoire holds approximately 380,000 distinct CDR3 sequences, with around 20% as singletons. The specimen was blood. These receptor sequences come from a man between 18 and 35 years old with Graves' ophthalmopathy. Both conserved end residues are part of each CDR3. D genes are given only for firm matches. The size field is filled for only some rows; it gives once, few, many or a size class.

TRBV20-1,TRBJ2-1,TRBD2,.,TGCAGTGCTTCGACTAGCGGGGGGAGGAGCTCCTACAATGAGCAGTTCTTC,CSASTSGGRSSYNEQFF
TRBV7-8,TRBJ1-2,.,.,TGTGCCAGCAGCCATCGGGACTCCGCATCCGCTTATGGCTACACCTTC,CASSHRDSASAYGYTF
TRBV6-2/TRBV6-3,TRBJ2-1,.,many,TGTGCCAGCAGTTACGGTGGGGCAGGTGCCTACAATGAGCAGTTCTTC,CASSYGGAGAYNEQFF
TRBV19,TRBJ2-5,.,.,TGTGCCAGTAGTATGCTCGGACCGCCCGGGGAGACCCAGTACTTC,CASSMLGPPGETQYF
TRBV5-6,TRBJ2-5,TRBD1,many,TGTGCCAGCACGACAGGGGGGAAAGAGACCCAGTACTTC,CASTTGGKETQYF
TRBV7-3,TRBJ1-5,TRBD1,many,TGTGCCAGCAGCCCCGGGACAGGGATCACCCCCCGAAGCAATCAGCCCCAGCATTTT,CASSPGTGITPRSNQPQHF
TRBV7-3,TRBJ2-1,.,.,TGTGCCAGCAGCTTAACGATACAGAATGAGCAGTTCTTC,CASSLTIQNEQFF
TRBV15,TRBJ1-3,.,.,TGTGCCACCAGCAGAGATTTGAGCTCTGGAAACACCATATATTTT,CATSRDLSSGNTIYF
TRBV3-1,TRBJ2-1,TRBD1,many,TGTGCCAGCAACTTAGGGACAGGTTACAATGAGCAGTTCTTC,CASNLGTGYNEQFF
TRBV7-6,TRBJ1-6,.,many,TGTGCCCCCGCTTTCTTAAGAGGGGTGCCAAGACTGGGATCACCAAATTCACCCCTCCACTTT,CAPAFLRGVPRLGSPNSPLHF
TRBV13,TRBJ1-1,TRBD1,.,TGTGCCAGCAGCTTAGCAGGACTAGACAGGGTTGAGGACGCTTTCTTT,CASSLAGLDRVEDAFF
TRBV18,TRBJ1-2,.,many,TGTGCCAGCTCACCGGATCTATCCTATGGCTACACCTTC,CASSPDLSYGYTF
TRBV20-1,TRBJ2-7,TRBD1,.,TGCAGTGCTAGAGGTTGGGGACAGGGGGGACACGAGCAGTACTTC,CSARGWGQGGHEQYF
TRBV5-1,TRBJ1-2,.,many,TGCGCCAGCAGCCCCCTGGACAGCCCTAACTATGGCTACACCTTC,CASSPLDSPNYGYTF
TRBV19,TRBJ1-2,.,.,TGTGCCAGTAGTATGTGGAGATCCAACTATGGCTACACCTTC,CASSMWRSNYGYTF
TRBV20-1,TRBJ2-3,TRBD2,.,TGCAGTGCTAGAGCGACTAGCGCCCTCGGAGGTACGCAGTATTTT,CSARATSALGGTQYF
TRBV9,TRBJ1-6,.,few,TGTGCCAGCAGCGTACACCTAGACCCCTTCGGGGGTCCGGGGAATTCACCCCTCCACTTT,CASSVHLDPFGGPGNSPLHF
TRBV6-1,TRBJ2-2,TRBD1,few,TGTGCCAGCAGGCCCGGGACAGGGGGCGGGGAGCTGTTTTTT,CASRPGTGGGELFF
TRBV13,TRBJ2-3,.,many,TGTGCCAGCAGCTTAGTTGGGGAAGATACGCAGTATTTT,CASSLVGEDTQYF
TRBV29-1,TRBJ1-1,TRBD1,many,TGCAGCGTTGGACAGGGGGACACTGAAGCTTTCTTT,CSVGQGDTEAFF
TRBV7-6,TRBJ1-3,.,.,TGTGCCAGCAGCTTACCGCGGAGCGGTTGGTCCTCTGGAAACACCATATATTTT,CASSLPRSGWSSGNTIYF
TRBV7-2,TRBJ2-3,TRBD2,many,TGTGCCAGCAGCTACAATTTAGCGGGGGTCACAGATACGCAGTATTTT,CASSYNLAGVTDTQYF
TRBV9,TRBJ2-7,TRBD1,.,TGTGCCAGCAGCGTAGGAGGGGGCCTAAACGAGCAGTACTTC,CASSVGGGLNEQYF
TRBV2,TRBJ1-5,.,many,TGTGCCAGCAGGGACGGGTACGTGGGTCAGCCCCAGCATTTT,CASRDGYVGQPQHF
TRBV6-9,TRBJ1-2,.,.,TGTGCCAGCAGCTCTGGGGCCCCAGAGGATGGCTACACCTTC,CASSSGAPEDGYTF
TRBV4-1,TRBJ2-1,TRBD1,few,TGCGCCAGCAGCATCCGGACAGGTGACACCTACAATGAGCAGTTCTTC,CASSIRTGDTYNEQFF
TRBV6-1,TRBJ2-7,.,few,TGTGCCAGCAGCCCGGAGGGACACCAATCCTACGAGCAGTACTTC,CASSPEGHQSYEQYF
TRBV3-1,TRBJ2-1,.,few,TGTGCCAGCAGCCAACAGGAGGACCCACCTTACAATGAGCAGTTCTTC,CASSQQEDPPYNEQFF
TRBV5-6,TRBJ2-2,TRBD2,once,TGTGCCAGCAGCTTGGACGGGGGGGCCTCGGACACCGGGGAGCTGTTTTTT,CASSLDGGASDTGELFF
TRBV4-2,TRBJ2-1,TRBD2,few,TGTGCCAGCAGCGAAATCGGGGGGAGGGACAATGAGCAGTTCTTC,CASSEIGGRDNEQFF
TRBV12-3/TRBV12-4,TRBJ1-4,.,.,TGTGCCAGCAGCCGGACAGTAACTGAAAAACTGTTTTTT,CASSRTVTEKLFF
TRBV6-1,TRBJ2-5,TRBD2,many,TGTGCCATGCGATACAGGCGGGGGGCCGCAGAGACCCAGTACTTC,CAMRYRRGAAETQYF
TRBV6-1,TRBJ1-1,TRBD1,.,TGTGCCAGCAGTCAACGGACAGGGCCCACTGAAGCTTTCTTT,CASSQRTGPTEAFF